This T cell receptor (beta chain) was obtained from a study of blood T cell repertoires in COVID-19. Assay used: immunoSEQ multiplex PCR; TCRdb lists only in-frame clones, some missing. Altogether 240,000 or so clones are present, 70% to 85% being singletons, with the ten largest covering around 2%. V gave up 4 bases and J gave up 5 bases; unmatched junction bases: 9. Germline CDR1 reads MDHEN; CDR2 reads SYDVKM. The CDR3 runs to 15 residues. Source material: peripheral blood. The TCR comes from a woman older than 75 with acute or convalescent COVID-19. This rearrangement joins TRBV28 to TRBJ2-7; TRBD1 agrees at 9 bases. The CDR3 region has the DNA TGTGCCAGCAGTTCACCGGGACAGGGATTCGACGAGCAGTACTTC. Translated: CASSSPGQGFDEQYF.